This T cell receptor (beta chain) was recovered during a study of patients and donors after allogeneic stem cell transplantation. TCRdb re-called the RT-PCR reads through MiXCR, storing one row per CDR3 protein. The table has under 200,000 distinct CDR3 sequences, approximately 28% seen once; the top ten hold around 3%. The table lists this clonotype with a few counts. The V gene's germline CDR1 is MNHEY and CDR2 SVGEGT. V gave up 2 bases and J gave up 3 bases; unmatched junction bases: 7. The CDR3 contains 17 residues. The chain uses TRBV6-2 or TRBV6-3 and TRBJ2-4; TRBD1 agrees at 10 bases. The receptor's source is a human donor who was either an allogeneic HSCT recipient or a stem cell or donor lymphocyte infusion donor (not recorded which). It is not recorded whose cells these are; they may come from a transplant donor. The sequenced sample was blood, either unsorted or a sorted T cell fraction (not recorded which). This CDR3 is CASSYRRDRGYKNIQYF. CDR3 sequence (DNA): TGTGCCAGCAGTTACCGCCGGGACAGGGGTTACAAAAACATTCAGTACTTC.